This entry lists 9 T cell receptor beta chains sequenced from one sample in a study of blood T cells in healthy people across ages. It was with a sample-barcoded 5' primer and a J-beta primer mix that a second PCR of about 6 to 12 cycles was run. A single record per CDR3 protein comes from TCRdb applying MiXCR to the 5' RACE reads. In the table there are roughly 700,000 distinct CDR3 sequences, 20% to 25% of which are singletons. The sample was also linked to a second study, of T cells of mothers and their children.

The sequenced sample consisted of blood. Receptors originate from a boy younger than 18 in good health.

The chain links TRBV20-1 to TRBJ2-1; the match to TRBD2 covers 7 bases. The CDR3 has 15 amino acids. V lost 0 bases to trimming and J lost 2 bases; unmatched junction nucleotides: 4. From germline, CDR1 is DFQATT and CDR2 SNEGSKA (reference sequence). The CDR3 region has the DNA TGCAGTGCTAGAGAAGGGGAGGGCACCTACAATGAGCAGTTCTTC. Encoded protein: CSAREGEGTYNEQFF.

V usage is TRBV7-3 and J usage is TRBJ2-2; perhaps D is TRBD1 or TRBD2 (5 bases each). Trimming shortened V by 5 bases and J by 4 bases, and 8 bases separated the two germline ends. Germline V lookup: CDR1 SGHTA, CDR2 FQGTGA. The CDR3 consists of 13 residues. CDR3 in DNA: TGTGCCAGCAGCCGGGACGGCACCGGGGAGCTGTTTTTT. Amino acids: CASSRDGTGELFF.

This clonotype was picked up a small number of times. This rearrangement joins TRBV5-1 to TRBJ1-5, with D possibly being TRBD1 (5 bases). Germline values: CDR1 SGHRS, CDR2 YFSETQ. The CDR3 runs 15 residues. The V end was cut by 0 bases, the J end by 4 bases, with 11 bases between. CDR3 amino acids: CASSLGQGENQPQHF. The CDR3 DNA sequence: TGCGCCAGCAGCTTGGGGCAGGGCGAGAATCAGCCCCAGCATTTT.

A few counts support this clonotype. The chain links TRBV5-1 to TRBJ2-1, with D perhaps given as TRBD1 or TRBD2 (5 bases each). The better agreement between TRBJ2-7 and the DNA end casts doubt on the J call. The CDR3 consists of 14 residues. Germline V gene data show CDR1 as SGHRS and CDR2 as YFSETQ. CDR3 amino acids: CASSSPGTPYEQYF. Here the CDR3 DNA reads TGCGCCAGCAGCTCCCCCGGGACGCCCTACGAGCAGTACTTC.

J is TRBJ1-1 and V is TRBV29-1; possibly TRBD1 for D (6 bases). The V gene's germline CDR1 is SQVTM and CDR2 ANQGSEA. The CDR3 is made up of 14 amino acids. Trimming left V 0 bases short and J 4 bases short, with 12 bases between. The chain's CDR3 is CSVEEGGDGTEAFF. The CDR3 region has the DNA TGCAGCGTTGAAGAAGGGGGGGACGGCACTGAAGCTTTCTTT.

The CDR3 nucleotides are TGTGCCAGCAGCCCAGGGACTACCTCGGGGAATGAGCAGTTCTTC. Its translation: CASSPGTTSGNEQFF. The gene calls are TRBV7-2 and TRBJ2-5, with TRBD2 identical over 7 bases. The J call is uncertain, as TRBJ2-1 better fits the DNA end. The V gene's germline CDR1 is SGHTA and CDR2 FQGNSA. The CDR3 length is 15 residues.

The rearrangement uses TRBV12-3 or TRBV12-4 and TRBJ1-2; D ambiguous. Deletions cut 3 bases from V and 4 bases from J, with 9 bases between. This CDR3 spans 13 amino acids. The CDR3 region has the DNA TGTGCCAGCAGTTTGGGGAGCCTCTATGGCTACACCTTC. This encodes CASSLGSLYGYTF.

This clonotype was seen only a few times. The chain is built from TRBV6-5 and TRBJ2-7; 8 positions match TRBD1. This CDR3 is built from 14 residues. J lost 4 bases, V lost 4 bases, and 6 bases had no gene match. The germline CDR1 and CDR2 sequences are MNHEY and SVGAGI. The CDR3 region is CASSFYRGIYEQYF. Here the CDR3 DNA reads TGTGCCAGCAGTTTTTACAGGGGGATATACGAGCAGTACTTC.

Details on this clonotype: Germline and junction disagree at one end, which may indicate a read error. CDR3 DNA sequence: TGTGCCAGCAGCTCCAACCTTAAACTCAAAGAGGTTTTT. Protein product: CASSSNLKLKEVF. The genes are TRBV7-2 and TRBJ2-3; D not certain. Germline CDR1 SGHTA, CDR2 FQGNSA. This CDR3 spans 13 amino acids.